The T cell receptor beta chain under discussion was sequenced for a study of T cell responses to AZD1222 COVID-19 vaccine. Study at large: Researchers grouped second doses given at about 4 or about 12 weeks into one pool. General study points: Samples come after the peak T cell response, not at day 14. Seropositive at baseline were only six AZD1222 recipients.

The table came from immunoSEQ multiplex PCR; TCRdb's copy has only in-frame clones and leaves some out. The table includes over 90,000 clones, approximately 88% detected once. Comment on this clone: Antigen: not known.

The J segment lost 3 bases and the V segment lost 4 bases, leaving 6 bases of the junction unmatched. The CDR3 extends over 16 amino acids. Looked up from germline, CDR1 is SGHTA and CDR2 is FQGNSA. Here the sequenced sample was peripheral blood, taken on day 0 of AZD1222 vaccination. This clonotype originated in an adult in good health. The genes are TRBV7-2 and TRBJ1-3, with 10 bases aligning to TRBD1. The CDR3 protein is CASSSRQGALGNTIYF. Here the CDR3 DNA reads TGTGCCAGCAGCTCTAGACAGGGGGCGCTTGGAAACACCATATATTTT.